This T cell receptor beta chain was captured by sequencing in a study of blood T cell repertoires in COVID-19. In the authors' methods: Using reference gene primer amplification, nucleated cell counts were estimated. The method was immunoSEQ multiplex PCR; TCRdb's version includes in-frame clones alone and lacks a portion of them. Clonal size and the V and J genes are those of that table, whereas D and trimming came from the DNA. This table has 200,000 to 300,000 clones, about 90% appearing once. Seattle patient enrollment occurred during active infection, with longitudinal follow-up thereafter. The V gene lost 1 base and the J gene lost 4 bases, with 10 bases spanning the gap. The CDR3 totals 14 residues. Germline V gives CDR1 GTSNPN, CDR2 SVGIG (reference sequence).

The receptor was isolated from a person aged 18 to 35 with COVID-19, enrolled during active disease. V and J are TRBV30 and TRBJ1-4; tentatively, D is TRBD1 (6 bases). Specimen: peripheral blood. CDR3 nucleotides: TGTGCCTGGAGTGACAGGGCTATTAATGAAAAACTGTTTTTT. This sequence encodes CAWSDRAINEKLFF.